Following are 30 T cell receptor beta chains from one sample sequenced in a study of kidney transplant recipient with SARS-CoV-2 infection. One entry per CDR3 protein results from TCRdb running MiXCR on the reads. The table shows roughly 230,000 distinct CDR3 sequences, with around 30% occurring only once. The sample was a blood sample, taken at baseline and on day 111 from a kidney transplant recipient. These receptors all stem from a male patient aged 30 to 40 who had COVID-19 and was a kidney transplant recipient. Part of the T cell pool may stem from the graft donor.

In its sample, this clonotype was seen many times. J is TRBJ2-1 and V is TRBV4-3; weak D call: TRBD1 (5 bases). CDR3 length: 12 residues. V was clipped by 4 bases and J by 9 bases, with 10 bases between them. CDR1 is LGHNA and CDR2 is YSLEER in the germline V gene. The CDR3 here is CASSLLRGEQFF. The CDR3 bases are TGCGCCAGCAGCCTCCTAAGGGGTGAGCAGTTCTTC.

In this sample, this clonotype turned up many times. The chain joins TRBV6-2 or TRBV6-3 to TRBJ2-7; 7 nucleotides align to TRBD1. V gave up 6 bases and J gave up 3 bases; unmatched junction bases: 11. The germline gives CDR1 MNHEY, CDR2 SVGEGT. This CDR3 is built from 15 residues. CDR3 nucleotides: TGTGCCAGCAGGTCAGGCCGGGACAGTCACTACGAGCAGTACTTC. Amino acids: CASRSGRDSHYEQYF.

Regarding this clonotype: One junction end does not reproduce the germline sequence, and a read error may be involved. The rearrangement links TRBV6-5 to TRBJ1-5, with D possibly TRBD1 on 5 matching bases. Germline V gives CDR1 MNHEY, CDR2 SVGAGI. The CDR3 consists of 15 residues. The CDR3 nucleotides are TGTGACAGCAGTGATGGGAGGGGTAGCAATCAGCCCCAGCATTTT. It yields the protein CDSSDGRGSNQPQHF.

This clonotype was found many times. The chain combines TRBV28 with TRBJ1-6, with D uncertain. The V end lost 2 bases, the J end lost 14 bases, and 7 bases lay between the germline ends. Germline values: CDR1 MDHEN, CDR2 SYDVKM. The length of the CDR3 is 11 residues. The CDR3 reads CASSLGRALHF. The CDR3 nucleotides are TGTGCCAGCAGTTTAGGGCGGGCCCTCCACTTT.

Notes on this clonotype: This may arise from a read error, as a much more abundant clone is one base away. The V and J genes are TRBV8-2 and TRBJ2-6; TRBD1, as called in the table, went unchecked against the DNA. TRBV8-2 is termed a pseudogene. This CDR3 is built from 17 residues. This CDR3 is CGSWGRITQSRANVLAF. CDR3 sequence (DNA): TGTGGCAGTTGGGGCAGGATAACACAAAGTCGGGCCAACGTCCTGGCTTTC.

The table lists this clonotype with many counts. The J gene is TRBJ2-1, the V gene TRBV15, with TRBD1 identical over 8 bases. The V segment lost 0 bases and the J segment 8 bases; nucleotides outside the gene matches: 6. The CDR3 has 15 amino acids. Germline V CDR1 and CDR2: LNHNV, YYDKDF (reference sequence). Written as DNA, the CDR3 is TGTGCCACCAGCAGAGATCGGACAGGGTGGGATGAGCAGTTCTTC. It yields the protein CATSRDRTGWDEQFF.

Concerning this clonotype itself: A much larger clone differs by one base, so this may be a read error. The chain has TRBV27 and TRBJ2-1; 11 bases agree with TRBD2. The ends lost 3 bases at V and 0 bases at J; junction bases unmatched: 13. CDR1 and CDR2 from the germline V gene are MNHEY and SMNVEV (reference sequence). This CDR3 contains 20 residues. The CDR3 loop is CASSFTSWVAGGSSYNEQFF. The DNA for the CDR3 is TGTGCCAGCAGTTTCACCTCTTGGGTAGCGGGGGGGAGCTCCTACAATGAGCAGTTCTTC.

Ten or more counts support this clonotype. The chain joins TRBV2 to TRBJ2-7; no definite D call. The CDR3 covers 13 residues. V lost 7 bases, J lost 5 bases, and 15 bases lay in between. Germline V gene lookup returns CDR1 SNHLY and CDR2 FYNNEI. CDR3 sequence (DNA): TGTGCCAGCAAAGGCCAGCCTGAAGACGAGCAGTACTTC. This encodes CASKGQPEDEQYF.

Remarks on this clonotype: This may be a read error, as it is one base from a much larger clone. CDR3 amino acids: CASSGAFVRGQGYTF. The CDR3 DNA reads as TGTGCCAGCAGTGGAGCGTTCGTCAGGGGTCAGGGCTACACCTTC. V and J are TRBV6-5 and TRBJ1-2; tentatively, D is TRBD1 (6 bases). In germline, CDR1 is MNHEY, CDR2 SVGAGI. The CDR3 consists of 15 residues. V shed 5 bases and J shed 8 bases, with 21 bases lying between them.

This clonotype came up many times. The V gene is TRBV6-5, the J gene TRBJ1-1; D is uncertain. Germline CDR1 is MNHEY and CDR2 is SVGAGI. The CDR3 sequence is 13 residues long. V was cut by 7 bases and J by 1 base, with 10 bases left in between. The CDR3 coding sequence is TGTGCCAGCATAAGTACGGCGAACACTGAAGCTTTCTTT. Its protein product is CASISTANTEAFF.

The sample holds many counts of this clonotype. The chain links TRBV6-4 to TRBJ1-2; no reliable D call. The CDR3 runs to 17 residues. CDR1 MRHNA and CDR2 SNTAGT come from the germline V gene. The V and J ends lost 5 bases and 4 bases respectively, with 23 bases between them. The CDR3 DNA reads TGTGCCAGCAGTACTCAACACTCACACGGAAAGACCTATGGCTACACCTTC. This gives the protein CASSTQHSHGKTYGYTF.

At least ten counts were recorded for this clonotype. Here the CDR3 reads CATSDEERCGKTYGYTF. The CDR3 bases are TGTGCCACCAGCGACGAGGAAAGGTGTGGAAAGACCTATGGCTACACCTTC. The rearrangement links TRBV15 to TRBJ1-2; no clear D. V lost 5 bases to trimming and J lost 4 bases, with 23 bases between them. The CDR3 covers 17 residues. Per germline, CDR1 LNHNV and CDR2 YYDKDF (reference sequence).

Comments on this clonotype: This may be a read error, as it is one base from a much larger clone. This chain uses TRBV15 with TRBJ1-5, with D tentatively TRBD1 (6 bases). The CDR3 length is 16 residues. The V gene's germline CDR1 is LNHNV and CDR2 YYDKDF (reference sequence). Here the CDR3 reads CAASRSYREGGQPQHF. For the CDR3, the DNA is TGTGCCGCCAGCAGATCGTACAGGGAGGGGGGTCAGCCCCAGCATTTT.

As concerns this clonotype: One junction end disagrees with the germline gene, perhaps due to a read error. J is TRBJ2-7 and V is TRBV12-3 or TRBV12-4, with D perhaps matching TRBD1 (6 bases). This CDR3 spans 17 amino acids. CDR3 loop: CVSSSLVPGTRHYEQCF. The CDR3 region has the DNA TGTGTCAGCAGTTCATTAGTCCCGGGGACAAGACACTACGAGCAGTGCTTC.

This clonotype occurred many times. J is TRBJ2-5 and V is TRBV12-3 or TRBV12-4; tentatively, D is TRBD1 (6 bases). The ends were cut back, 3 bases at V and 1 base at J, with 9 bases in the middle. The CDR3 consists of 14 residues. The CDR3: CASSFGQPQETQYF. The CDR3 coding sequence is TGTGCCAGCAGTTTCGGACAGCCCCAAGAGACCCAGTACTTC.

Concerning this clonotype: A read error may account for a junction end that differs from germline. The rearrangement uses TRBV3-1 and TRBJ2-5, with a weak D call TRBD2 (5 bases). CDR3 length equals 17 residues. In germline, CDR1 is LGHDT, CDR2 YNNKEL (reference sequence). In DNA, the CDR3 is TGTGCCGGCAGCGGTGACTTTCCCATTTCTTTCTCTGAGACTCAGTACTTC. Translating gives CAGSGDFPISFSETQYF.

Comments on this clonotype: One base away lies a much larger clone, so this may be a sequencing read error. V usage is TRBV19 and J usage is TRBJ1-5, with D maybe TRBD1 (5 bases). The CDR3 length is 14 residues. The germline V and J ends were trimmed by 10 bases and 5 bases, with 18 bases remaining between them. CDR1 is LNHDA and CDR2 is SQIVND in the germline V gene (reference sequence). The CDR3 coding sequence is TGTGCCAATAGAACGGGACCGCCTTATCAGCCCCAGCATTTT. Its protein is CANRTGPPYQPQHF.

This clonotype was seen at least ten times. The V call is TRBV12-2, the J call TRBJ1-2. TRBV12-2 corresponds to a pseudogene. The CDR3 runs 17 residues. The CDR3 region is CASRKHATPRKTYGYTF. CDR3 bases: TGTGCAAGTCGCAAGCACGCGACTCCACGAAAGACCTATGGCTACACCTTC.

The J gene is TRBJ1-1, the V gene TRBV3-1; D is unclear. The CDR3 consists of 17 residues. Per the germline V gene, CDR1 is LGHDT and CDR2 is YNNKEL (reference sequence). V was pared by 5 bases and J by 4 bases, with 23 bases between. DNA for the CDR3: TGTGCCAGCAGCAGTTCCACTCCCATTTCAATTCGCACTGAAGCTTTCTTT. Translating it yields CASSSSTPISIRTEAFF. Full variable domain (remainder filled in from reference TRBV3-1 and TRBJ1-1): DTAVSQTPKYLVTQMGNDKSIKCEQNLGHDTMYWYKQDSKKFLKIMFSYNNKELIINETVPNRFSPKSPDKAHLNLHINSLELGDSAVYFCASSSSTPISIRTEAFFGQGTRLTVV.

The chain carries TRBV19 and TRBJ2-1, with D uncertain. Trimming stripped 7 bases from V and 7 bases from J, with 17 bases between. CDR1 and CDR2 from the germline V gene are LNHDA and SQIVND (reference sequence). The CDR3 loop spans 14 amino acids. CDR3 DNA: TGTGCCAGTAAAGAGGTACTCGGCCGGAATGAGCAGTTCTTC. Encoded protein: CASKEVLGRNEQFF.

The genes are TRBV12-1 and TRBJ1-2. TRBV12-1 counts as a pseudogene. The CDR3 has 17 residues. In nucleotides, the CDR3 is TGTGCCAGCAGCTTTCACATTGTATGGGGAAAGACCTATGGCTACACCTTC. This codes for CASSFHIVWGKTYGYTF.

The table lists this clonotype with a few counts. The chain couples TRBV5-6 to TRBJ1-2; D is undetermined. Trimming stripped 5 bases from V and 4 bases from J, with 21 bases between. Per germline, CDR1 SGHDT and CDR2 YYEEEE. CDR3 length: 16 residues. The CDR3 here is CASRNYNSRKTYGYTF. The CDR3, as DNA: TGTGCCAGCAGAAACTACAATAGTCGAAAGACCTATGGCTACACCTTC.

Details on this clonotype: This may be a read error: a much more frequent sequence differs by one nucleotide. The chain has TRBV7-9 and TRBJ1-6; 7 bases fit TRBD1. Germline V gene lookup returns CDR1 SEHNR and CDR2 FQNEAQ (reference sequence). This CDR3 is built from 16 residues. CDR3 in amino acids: CASSLRGLQYNSLLHF. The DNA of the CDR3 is TGTGCCAGCAGCTTAAGGGGGCTTCAATATAATTCACTCCTCCACTTT.

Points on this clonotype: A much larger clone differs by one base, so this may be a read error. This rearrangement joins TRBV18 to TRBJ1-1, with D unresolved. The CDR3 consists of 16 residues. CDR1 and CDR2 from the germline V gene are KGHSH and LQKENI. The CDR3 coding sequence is TGTGCCAGCTCACCACCAGATGGGAGGCTGAAAACTGAAGCTTTCTTT. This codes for CASSPPDGRLKTEAFF.

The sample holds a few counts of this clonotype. In nucleotides, the CDR3 is TGCGCCAGCAGCTTTAACACAGATACGCAGTATTTT. This sequence encodes CASSFNTDTQYF. V gene TRBV5-1 combines with J gene TRBJ2-3; unclear D gene. V dropped 2 bases and J dropped 2 bases, with 3 bases sitting between them. The germline V gene encodes CDR1 SGHRS and CDR2 YFSETQ. This CDR3 spans 12 amino acids.

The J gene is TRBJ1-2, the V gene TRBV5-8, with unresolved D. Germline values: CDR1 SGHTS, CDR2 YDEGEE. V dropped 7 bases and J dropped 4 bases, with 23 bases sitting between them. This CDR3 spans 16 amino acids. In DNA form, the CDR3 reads TGTGCCAGCTATCCTCCTCATCCACGAAAGACCTATGGCTACACCTTC. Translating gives CASYPPHPRKTYGYTF.

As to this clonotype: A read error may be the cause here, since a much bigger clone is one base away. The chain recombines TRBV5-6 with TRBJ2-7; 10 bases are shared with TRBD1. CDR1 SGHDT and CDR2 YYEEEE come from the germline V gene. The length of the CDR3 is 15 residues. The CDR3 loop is CAGSLLGQGVYEQYF. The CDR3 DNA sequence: TGTGCCGGCAGCTTGCTAGGACAGGGGGTCTACGAGCAGTACTTC.

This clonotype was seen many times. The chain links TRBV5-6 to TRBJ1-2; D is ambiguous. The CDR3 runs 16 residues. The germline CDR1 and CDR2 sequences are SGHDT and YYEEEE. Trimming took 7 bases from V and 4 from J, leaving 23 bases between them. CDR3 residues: CASHAPNSRKTYGYTF. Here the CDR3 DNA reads TGTGCCAGCCATGCTCCCAATAGTCGAAAGACCTATGGCTACACCTTC.

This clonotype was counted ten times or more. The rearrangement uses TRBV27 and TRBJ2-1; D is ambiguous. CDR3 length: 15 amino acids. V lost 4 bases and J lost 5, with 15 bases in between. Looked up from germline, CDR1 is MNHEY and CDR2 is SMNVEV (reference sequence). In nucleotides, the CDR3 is TGTGCCAGCAGTTCTCCTTGGACCAGACACAATGAGCAGTTCTTC. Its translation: CASSSPWTRHNEQFF.

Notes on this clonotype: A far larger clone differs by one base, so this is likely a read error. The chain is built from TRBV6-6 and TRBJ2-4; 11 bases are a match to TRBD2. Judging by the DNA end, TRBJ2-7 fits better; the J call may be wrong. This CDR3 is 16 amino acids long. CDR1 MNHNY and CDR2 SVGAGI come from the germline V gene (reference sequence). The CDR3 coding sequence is TGTACCAGCAGTCATGTAGCGGGAGGGAAGTCTAACGAGCAGTACTTC. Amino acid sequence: CTSSHVAGGKSNEQYF.